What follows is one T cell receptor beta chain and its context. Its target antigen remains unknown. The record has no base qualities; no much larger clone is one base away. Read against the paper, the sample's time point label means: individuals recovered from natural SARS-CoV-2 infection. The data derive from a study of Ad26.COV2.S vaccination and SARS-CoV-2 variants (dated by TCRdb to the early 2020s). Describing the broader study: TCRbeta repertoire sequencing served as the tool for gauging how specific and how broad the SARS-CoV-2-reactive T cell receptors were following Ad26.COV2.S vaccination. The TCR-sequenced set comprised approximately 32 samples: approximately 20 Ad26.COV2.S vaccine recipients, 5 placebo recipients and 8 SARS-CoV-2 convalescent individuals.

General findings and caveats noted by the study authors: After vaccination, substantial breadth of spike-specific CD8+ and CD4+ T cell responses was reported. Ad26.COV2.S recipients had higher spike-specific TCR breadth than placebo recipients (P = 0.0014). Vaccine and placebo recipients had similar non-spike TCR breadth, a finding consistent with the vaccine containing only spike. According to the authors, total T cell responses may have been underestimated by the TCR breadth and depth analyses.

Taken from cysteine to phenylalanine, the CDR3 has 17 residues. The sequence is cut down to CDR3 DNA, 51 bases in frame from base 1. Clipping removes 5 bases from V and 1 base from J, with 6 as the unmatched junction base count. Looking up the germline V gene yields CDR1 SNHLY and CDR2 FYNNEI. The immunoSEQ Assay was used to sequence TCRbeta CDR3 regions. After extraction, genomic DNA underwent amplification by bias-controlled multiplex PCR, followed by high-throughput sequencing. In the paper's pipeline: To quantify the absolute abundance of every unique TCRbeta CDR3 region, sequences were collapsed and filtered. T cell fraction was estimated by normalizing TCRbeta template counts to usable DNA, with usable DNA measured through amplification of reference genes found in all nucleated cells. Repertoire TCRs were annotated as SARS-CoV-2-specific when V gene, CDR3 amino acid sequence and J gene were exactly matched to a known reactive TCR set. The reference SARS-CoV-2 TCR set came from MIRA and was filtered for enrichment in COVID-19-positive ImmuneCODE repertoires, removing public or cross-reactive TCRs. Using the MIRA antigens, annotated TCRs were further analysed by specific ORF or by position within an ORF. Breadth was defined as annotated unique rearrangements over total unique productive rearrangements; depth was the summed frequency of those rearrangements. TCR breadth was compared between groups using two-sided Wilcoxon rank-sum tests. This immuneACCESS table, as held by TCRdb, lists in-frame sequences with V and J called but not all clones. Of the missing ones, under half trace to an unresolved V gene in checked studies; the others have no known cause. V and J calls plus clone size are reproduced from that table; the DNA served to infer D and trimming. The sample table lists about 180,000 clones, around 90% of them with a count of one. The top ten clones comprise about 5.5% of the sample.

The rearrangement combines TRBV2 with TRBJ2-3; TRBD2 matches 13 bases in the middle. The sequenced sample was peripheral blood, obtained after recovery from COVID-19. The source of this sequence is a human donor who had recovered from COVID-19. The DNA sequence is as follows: TGTGCCAGCAGTCAGGGACTAGCGGGGCAGGGCACAGATACGCAGTATTTT. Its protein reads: CASSQGLAGQGTDTQYF.